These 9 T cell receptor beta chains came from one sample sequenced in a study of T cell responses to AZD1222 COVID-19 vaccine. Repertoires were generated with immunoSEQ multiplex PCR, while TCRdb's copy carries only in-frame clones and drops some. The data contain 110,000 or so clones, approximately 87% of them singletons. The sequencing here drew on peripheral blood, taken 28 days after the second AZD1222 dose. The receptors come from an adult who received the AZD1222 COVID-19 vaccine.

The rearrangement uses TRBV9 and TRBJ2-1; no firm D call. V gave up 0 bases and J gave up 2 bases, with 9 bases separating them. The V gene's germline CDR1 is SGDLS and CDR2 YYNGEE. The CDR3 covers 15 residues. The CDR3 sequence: CASSVEGSTYNEQFF. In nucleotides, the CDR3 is TGTGCCAGCAGCGTAGAAGGTTCAACCTACAATGAGCAGTTCTTC. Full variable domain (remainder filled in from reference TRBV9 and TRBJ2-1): DSGVTQTPKHLITATGQRVTLRCSPRSGDLSVYWYQQSLDQGLQFLIQYYNGEERAKGNILERFSAQQFPDLHSELNLSSLELGDSALYFCASSVEGSTYNEQFFGPGTRLTVL.

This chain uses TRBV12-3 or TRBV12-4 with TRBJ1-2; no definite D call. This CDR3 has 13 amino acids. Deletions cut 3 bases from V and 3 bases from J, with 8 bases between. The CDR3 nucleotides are TGTGCCAGCAGTTTGGCAGCTTACTATGGCTACACCTTC. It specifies CASSLAAYYGYTF.

The CDR3 nucleotides read TGTGCCACGGGCCCCCGCGAAATTTCTGGCTACACCTTC. Translation: CATGPREISGYTF. The V and J genes are TRBV27 and TRBJ1-2; D unresolved. Per germline, CDR1 MNHEY and CDR2 SMNVEV (reference sequence). The V end was cut by 10 bases, the J end by 7 bases, with 19 bases between. This CDR3 spans 13 amino acids.

The CDR3 is CASSFLDAEETQYF. In DNA form, the CDR3 reads TGTGCCAGCAGCTTCCTTGATGCAGAAGAGACCCAGTACTTC. This chain connects TRBV7-9 to TRBJ2-5; D is ambiguous. Germline assignment: CDR1 SEHNR and CDR2 FQNEAQ (reference sequence). The CDR3 totals 14 residues. V was shortened by 3 bases and J by 3 bases, with 11 bases between the two germline ends.

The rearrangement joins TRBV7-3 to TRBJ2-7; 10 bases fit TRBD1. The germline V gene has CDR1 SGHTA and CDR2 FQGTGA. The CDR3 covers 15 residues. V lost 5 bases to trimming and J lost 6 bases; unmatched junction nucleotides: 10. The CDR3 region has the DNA TGTGCCAGCAGCCCAACTCGGGACAGGGGTGGCGAGCAGTACTTC. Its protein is CASSPTRDRGGEQYF.

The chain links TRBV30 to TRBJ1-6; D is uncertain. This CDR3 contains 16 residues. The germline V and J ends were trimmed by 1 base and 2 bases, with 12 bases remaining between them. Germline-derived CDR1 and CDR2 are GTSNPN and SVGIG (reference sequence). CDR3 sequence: CAWSGKVLTYNSPLHF. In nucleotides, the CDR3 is TGTGCCTGGAGTGGCAAGGTTTTGACCTATAATTCACCCCTCCACTTT.

CDR3 DNA: TGTGCCAGCAGCCTAAGGACAGGGGGAAATGAAAAACTGTTTTTT. Translation gives CASSLRTGGNEKLFF. The J gene is TRBJ1-4, the V gene TRBV5-6; 10 nucleotides align to TRBD1. Germline values: CDR1 SGHDT, CDR2 YYEEEE. J gave up 5 bases and V 4 bases, and 5 bases lay outside the gene matches. CDR3 size: 15 residues.

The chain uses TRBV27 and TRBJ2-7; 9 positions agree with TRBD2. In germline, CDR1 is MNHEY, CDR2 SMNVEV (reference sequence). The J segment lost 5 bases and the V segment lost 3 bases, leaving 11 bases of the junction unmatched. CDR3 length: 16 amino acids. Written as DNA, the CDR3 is TGTGCCAGCAGTTTTCCGAGTAGCGGGAGACTCCACGAGCAGTACTTC. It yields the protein CASSFPSSGRLHEQYF.

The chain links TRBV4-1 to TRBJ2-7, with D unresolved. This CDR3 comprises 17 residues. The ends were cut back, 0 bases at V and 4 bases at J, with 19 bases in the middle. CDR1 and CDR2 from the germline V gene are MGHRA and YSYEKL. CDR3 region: CASSQDAQTPSRYEQYF. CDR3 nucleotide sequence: TGCGCCAGCAGCCAAGATGCGCAGACCCCATCGCGGTACGAGCAGTACTTC.